One and the same sample provided the 4 T cell receptor beta chains below, sequenced in a study of T cells in Graves' hyperthyroidism and ophthalmopathy. Amplification of TCR beta CDR3 regions used RNA as the template. Initially, a first-round RT-PCR of the TCR CDR3 employed the HTBI primer set. TCRdb passed the multiplex PCR reads through MiXCR, listing each CDR3 protein once. Among 200,000 to 250,000 distinct CDR3 sequences listed, 16% were seen once. The specimen was blood. These TCRs come from a woman in her late teens or twenties with Graves' ophthalmopathy.

This clonotype appeared many times. The chain uses TRBV4-1 and TRBJ2-1; D may correspond to TRBD1 or TRBD2 (7 bases each). CDR3 length: 14 residues. Germline V gene lookup returns CDR1 MGHRA and CDR2 YSYEKL. V was pared by 8 bases and J by 7 bases, with 18 bases between. CDR3 DNA: TGCGCCAGCGCAGGGGAGGGGGCGTGGAATGAGCAGTTCTTC. Its translation: CASAGEGAWNEQFF.

This clonotype showed up many times. The V and J genes are TRBV24-1 and TRBJ2-1; 10 bases match TRBD2. The CDR3 has 16 residues. V lost 4 bases and J lost 10; bases outside the gene matches: 12. Germline lookup yields CDR1 KGHDR and CDR2 SFDVKD. The CDR3 DNA sequence: TGTGCCACCAGTGAAGCTAGCGGGAGCGCAGGTGGGGAGCAGTTCTTC. Translation gives CATSEASGSAGGEQFF.

The chain links TRBV10-2 to TRBJ1-2; 7 bases match TRBD1. The CDR3 is 13 residues long. Germline CDR1 and CDR2: WSHSY and SAAADI. J lost 2 bases, V lost 8 bases, and 5 bases had no gene match. Here the CDR3 reads CASSKDRNYGYTF. The CDR3 DNA reads as TGCGCCAGCTCCAAGGACAGGAACTATGGCTACACCTTC.

This clonotype was counted between two and nine times. The chain is built from TRBV5-4 and TRBJ1-2; TRBD1 agrees at 7 bases. J lost 2 bases, V lost 0 bases, and 10 bases had no gene match. CDR1 and CDR2 from the germline V gene are SGHNT and YYREEE (reference sequence). The CDR3 contains 17 residues. CDR3 sequence (DNA): TGTGCCAGCAGCTTGGCCAGATGGGACAGTGAAAACTATGGCTACACCTTC. It is translated as CASSLARWDSENYGYTF.